This TCR beta chain was sequenced in a study of Ad26.COV2.S vaccination and SARS-CoV-2 variants. Study background: The authors gave Ad26.COV2.S intramuscularly, either once or twice 56 days apart.

Repertoires were generated with immunoSEQ multiplex PCR, while TCRdb's copy carries only in-frame clones and drops some. The sample holds about 440,000 clones, roughly 87% seen once. Noted treatment: roughly 20 received Ad26.COV2.S at low or high dose, single or two shots; 5 received placebo; per-sample allocation not given. Collection of samples fell on day 63 after the first vaccine or placebo injection. Recruitment in Boston yielded a donor of adult age, 18-55 years. Built on an Ad26 vector, the vaccine expressed Wuhan-strain SARS-CoV-2 spike. Study-wide results and caveats: Vaccinated individuals (as opposed to placebo recipients) had higher spike-specific TCR breadth.

CDR1 is SEHNR and CDR2 is FQNEAQ in the germline V gene (reference sequence). The CDR3 spans 15 residues. Trimming pared 2 bases from V and 3 bases from J, leaving 13 bases between. Worth noting for this clone: The antigen is undetermined.

The source is a person aged 18 to 65 who received the Ad26.COV2.S COVID-19 vaccine or a placebo. The sample was peripheral blood, taken in a trial of Ad26.COV2.S vaccine versus placebo. The chain uses TRBV7-9 and TRBJ2-5, with D possibly being TRBD2 (6 bases). The CDR3 bases are TGTGCCAGCAGCTTAACCCCCGGGGGAAAAGAGACCCAGTACTTC. Amino acids: CASSLTPGGKETQYF.